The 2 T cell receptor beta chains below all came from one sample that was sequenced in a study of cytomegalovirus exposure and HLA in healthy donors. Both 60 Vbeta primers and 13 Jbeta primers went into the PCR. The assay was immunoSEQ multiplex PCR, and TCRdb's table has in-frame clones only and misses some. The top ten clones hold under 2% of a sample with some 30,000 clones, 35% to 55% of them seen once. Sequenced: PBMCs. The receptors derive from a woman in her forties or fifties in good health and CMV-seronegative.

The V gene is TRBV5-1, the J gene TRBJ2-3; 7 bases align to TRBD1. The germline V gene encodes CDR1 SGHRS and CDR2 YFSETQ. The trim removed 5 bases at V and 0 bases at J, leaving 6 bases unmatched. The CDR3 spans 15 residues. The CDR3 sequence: CASSHDRESTDTQYF. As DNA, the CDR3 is TGCGCCAGCAGTCACGACAGGGAAAGCACAGATACGCAGTATTTT.

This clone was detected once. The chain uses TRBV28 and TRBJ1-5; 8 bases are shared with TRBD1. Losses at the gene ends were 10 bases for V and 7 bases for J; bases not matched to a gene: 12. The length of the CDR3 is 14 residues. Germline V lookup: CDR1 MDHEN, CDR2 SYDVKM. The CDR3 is CATVTGGSYQPQHF. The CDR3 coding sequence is TGTGCCACCGTCACAGGGGGGAGTTACCAGCCCCAGCATTTT.